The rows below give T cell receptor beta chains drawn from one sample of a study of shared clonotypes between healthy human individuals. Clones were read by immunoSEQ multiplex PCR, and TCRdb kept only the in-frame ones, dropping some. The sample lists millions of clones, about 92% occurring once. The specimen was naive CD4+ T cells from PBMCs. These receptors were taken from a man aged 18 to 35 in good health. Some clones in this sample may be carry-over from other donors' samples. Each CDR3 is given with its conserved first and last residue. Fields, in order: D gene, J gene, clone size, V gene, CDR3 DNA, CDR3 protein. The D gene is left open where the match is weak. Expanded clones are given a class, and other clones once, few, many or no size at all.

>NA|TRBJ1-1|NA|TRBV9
TGTGCCAGCTCACCCCCCGGGGGGGCTGAAGCTTTCTTT
CASSPPGGAEAFF
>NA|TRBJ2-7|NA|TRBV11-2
TGTGCCAGCAGCTTATCGCGGGTTTACGAGCAGTACTTC
CASSLSRVYEQYF
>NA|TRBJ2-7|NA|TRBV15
TGTGCCACCAGCAGAGATCGGAGATACGAGCAGTACTTC
CATSRDRRYEQYF
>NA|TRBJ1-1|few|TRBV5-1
TGCGCCAGCGGCACCGGGAACACTGAAGCTTTCTTT
CASGTGNTEAFF
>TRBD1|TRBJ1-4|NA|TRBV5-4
TGTGCCAGCAGCTTGGTTAGGTGGGAGGACAGGGCTAATGAAAAACTGTTTTTT
CASSLVRWEDRANEKLFF
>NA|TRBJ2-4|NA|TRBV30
TGTGCCTGGAGCCCCCCGGGGGGCGGGGGCATTCAGTACTTC
CAWSPPGGGGIQYF
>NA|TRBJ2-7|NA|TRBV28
TGTGCCAGCAGTCTCGTGAGATTTGCGGGCGAGCAGTACTTC
CASSLVRFAGEQYF
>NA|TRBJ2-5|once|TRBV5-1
TGCGCCAGCAGCGTTCGGAGGGGATCTCGGGAGACCCAGTACTTC
CASSVRRGSRETQYF
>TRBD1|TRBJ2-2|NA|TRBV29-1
TGCAGCGTGGGACAGACCGTGAACACCGGGGAGCTGTTTTTT
CSVGQTVNTGELFF
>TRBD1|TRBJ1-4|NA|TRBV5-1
TGCGCCAGCAGAGTACCGACGACAGGGTCTAATGAAAAACTGTTTTTT
CASRVPTTGSNEKLFF
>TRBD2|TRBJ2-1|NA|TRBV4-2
TGTGCCAGCAGCCAAGGGGGAAGGGCTAGCGGATACAATGAGCAGTTCTTC
CASSQGGRASGYNEQFF
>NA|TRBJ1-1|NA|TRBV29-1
TGCAGCGTACGGGGGGTGCTGGGGACTGAAGCTTTCTTT
CSVRGVLGTEAFF
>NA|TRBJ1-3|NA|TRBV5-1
TGCGCCAGCAGCTTGGAGCTGGGAAACACCATATATTTT
CASSLELGNTIYF
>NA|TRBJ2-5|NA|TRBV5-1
TGCGCCAGCAGCGCCGCGGACAGTTTTGCGACCCAGTACTTC
CASSAADSFATQYF
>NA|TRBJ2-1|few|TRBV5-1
TGCGCCAGCAGCGCCGCATGGGAGCAGTTCTTC
CASSAAWEQFF
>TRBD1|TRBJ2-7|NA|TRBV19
TGTGCCAGTAGTATACGACAGGGTGGGGACGAGCAGTACTTC
CASSIRQGGDEQYF
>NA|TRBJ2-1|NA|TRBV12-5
TGTGCTAGTGGTTTGGGGCTAGTCAGCTCCTACAATGAGCAGTTCTTC
CASGLGLVSSYNEQFF
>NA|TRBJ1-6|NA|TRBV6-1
TGTGCCAGCAGTGACCGAAACTCCTATAATTCACCCCTCCACTTT
CASSDRNSYNSPLHF
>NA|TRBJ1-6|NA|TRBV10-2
TGCGCCAGCAGATACAGGGACTATTCACCCCTCCACTTT
CASRYRDYSPLHF
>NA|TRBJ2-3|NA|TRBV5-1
TGCGCCAGCACGGCGGGAAGCGGCACAGATACGCAGTATTTT
CASTAGSGTDTQYF
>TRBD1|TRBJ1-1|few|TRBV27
TGTGCCAGCAGTCATGACAGGGGAACCACTGAAGCTTTCTTT
CASSHDRGTTEAFF
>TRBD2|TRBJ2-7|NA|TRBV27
TGTGCCAGAAGCGGGAGGGCCGTTGACGAGCAGTACTTC
CARSGRAVDEQYF
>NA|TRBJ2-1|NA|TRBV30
TGTGCCTGGATTAGGGACCAGTACAATGAGCAGTTCTTC
CAWIRDQYNEQFF
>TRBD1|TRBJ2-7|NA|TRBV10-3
TGTGCCATCAGTGACGGCCCTTTTAGGAACCAGACAGGGTTCGTCGAGTACGAGCAGTACTTC
CAISDGPFRNQTGFVEYEQYF
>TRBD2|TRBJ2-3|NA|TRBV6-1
TGTGCCAGCTCACTGCGGGGGAGCACAGATACGCAGTATTTT
CASSLRGSTDTQYF
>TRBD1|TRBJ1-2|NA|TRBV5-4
TGTGCCAGCAGCTTGGAACCCGGGACAGGTAGCTATGGCTACACCTTC
CASSLEPGTGSYGYTF
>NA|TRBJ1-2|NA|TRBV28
TGTGCCAGCACCCCTGCAGGCTATGGCTACACCTTC
CASTPAGYGYTF
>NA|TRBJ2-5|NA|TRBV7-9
TGTGCCAGCAGCCGATCGGGCCAAGAGACCCAGTACTTC
CASSRSGQETQYF
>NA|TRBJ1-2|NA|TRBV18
TGTGCCAGCTCACCGGGGGGTCCCGGCTACACCTTC
CASSPGGPGYTF
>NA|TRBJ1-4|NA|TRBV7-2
TGTGCCAGCAGCTTAGGGGCGGGAGTCGGGCCCCATAATGAAAAACTGTTTTTT
CASSLGAGVGPHNEKLFF
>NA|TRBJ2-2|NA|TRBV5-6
TGTGCCAGCAGCTACCAAGACACCGGGGAGCTGTTTTTT
CASSYQDTGELFF
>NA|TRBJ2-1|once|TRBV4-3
TGCGCCAGCAGCCAAGAGGGCCGCAGGGGATCCTACAATGAGCAGTTCTTC
CASSQEGRRGSYNEQFF
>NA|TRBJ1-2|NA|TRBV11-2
TGTGCCAGCAGCTCCTACAGGGAAAGGGCTCCGCTAAACTATGGCTACACCTTC
CASSSYRERAPLNYGYTF
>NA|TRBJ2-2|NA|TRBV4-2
TGTGCCAGCAGCCAAGATCCGGAGAGGGTCACCGGGGAGCTGTTTTTT
CASSQDPERVTGELFF
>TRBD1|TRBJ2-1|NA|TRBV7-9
TGTGCCAGCAGCCCCCCACCAGGGGGCAATGAGCAGTTCTTC
CASSPPPGGNEQFF
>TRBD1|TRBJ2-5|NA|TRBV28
TGTGCCAGCAGTCCGGACAGGGTTCGGATGGAGACCCAGTACTTC
CASSPDRVRMETQYF
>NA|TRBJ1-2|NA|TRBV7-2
TGTGCCAGCAGCTTAGCGGCCCGGAACTATGGCTACACCTTC
CASSLAARNYGYTF
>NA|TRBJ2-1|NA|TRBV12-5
TGTGCTAGTGGTTTAAGGCTAGAGCAGGGTGAGCAGTTCTTC
CASGLRLEQGEQFF
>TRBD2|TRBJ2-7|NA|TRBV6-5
TGTGCCAGCAGTTATTATCCCGGGAGGGTTGCCGAGCAGTACTTC
CASSYYPGRVAEQYF
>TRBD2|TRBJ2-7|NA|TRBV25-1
TGTGCCAGCAGTGCCACTCCGGGACTAGCGGGTTTGAATGGCGAGCAGTACTTC
CASSATPGLAGLNGEQYF
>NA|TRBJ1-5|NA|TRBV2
TGTGCCAGCAGTGACGGGACGGGGGAAAGCAATCAGCCCCAGCATTTT
CASSDGTGESNQPQHF
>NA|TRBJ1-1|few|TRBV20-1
TGCAGTGCTAGGATCCAGGGAGGGGCTTTCTTT
CSARIQGGAFF
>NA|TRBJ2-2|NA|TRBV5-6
TGTGCCAGCAGCTTATGGGGGTTCGTCGGGGAGCTGTTTTTT
CASSLWGFVGELFF
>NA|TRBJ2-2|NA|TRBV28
TGTGCCAGCAGTTTAGGAGGGGTGGACGCCGGGGAGCTGTTTTTT
CASSLGGVDAGELFF
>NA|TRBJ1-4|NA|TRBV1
TGCACCAGCAGCCAAGGTCGGCAGGGGGCATTTAATGAAAAACTGTTTTTT
CTSSQGRQGAFNEKLFF
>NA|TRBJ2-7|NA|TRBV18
TGTGCCAGCTCACCTACAGGGATCTCCTACGAGCAGTACTTC
CASSPTGISYEQYF
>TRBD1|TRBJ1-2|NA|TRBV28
TGTGCCAGCAGACCGACAGGGGGGCTCTATGGCTACACCTTC
CASRPTGGLYGYTF
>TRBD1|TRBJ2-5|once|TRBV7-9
TGTGCCAGCAGCGCCCGACAGGGGATCGGGACCCAGTACTTC
CASSARQGIGTQYF
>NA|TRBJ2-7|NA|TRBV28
TGTGCCAGCAGTTTAGACAGGCCCTCCTACGAGCAGTACTTC
CASSLDRPSYEQYF
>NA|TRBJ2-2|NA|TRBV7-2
TGTGCCAGCAGCTCCGCCAACCGTAACACCGGGGAGCTGTTTTTT
CASSSANRNTGELFF
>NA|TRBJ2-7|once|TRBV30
TGTGCCTGGAGGCTGGGACCGGGGGAGCAGTACTTC
CAWRLGPGEQYF
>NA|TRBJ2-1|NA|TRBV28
TGTGCCAGCAGTCCCTCCGGGAGCGGATCCTACAATGAGCAGTTCTTC
CASSPSGSGSYNEQFF
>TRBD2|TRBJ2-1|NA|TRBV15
TGTGCCACCAGCAAGCGGGAGGGCTACAATGAGCAGTTCTTC
CATSKREGYNEQFF
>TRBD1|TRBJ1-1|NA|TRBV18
TGTGCCAGCTCACCAATTCAGGGGGTGACTGAAGCTTTCTTT
CASSPIQGVTEAFF